This TCR beta chain stems from a study of cytomegalovirus exposure and HLA in healthy donors. J was trimmed by 4 bases and V by 3 bases; bases with no gene match: 5. Germline V gene data show CDR1 as SGHNT and CDR2 as YYREEE (reference sequence). This CDR3 has 14 residues. This clone showed up just once. PCR was performed using 60 Vbeta and 13 Jbeta primers. TCRdb's copy holds only in-frame clones and misses some; the assay was immunoSEQ multiplex PCR. The sample yields 99,000 or so clones, about 83% seen once. The chain employs TRBV5-4 and TRBJ2-7; 9 positions match TRBD2. The source is a man aged 18 to 29 in good health and CMV-seronegative. The sequenced material came from PBMCs. CDR3 DNA: TGTGCCAGCAGCTCGGGACTAGCTCGATACGAGCAGTACTTC. This gives the protein CASSSGLARYEQYF.